The rows below give T cell receptor beta chains drawn from one sample of a study of cytomegalovirus exposure and HLA in healthy donors. Using immunoSEQ multiplex PCR, the repertoire was profiled, and TCRdb retains in-frame clones only, with some absent. The sample lists about 160,000 clones; roughly 78% were seen once. The sequenced sample consisted of PBMCs. The source is a man aged 40-49 years in good health and CMV-seropositive. CDR3s include the opening cysteine and the closing phenylalanine or tryptophan. The order of the fields is J gene, V gene, D gene, clone size, CDR3 protein, CDR3 DNA. The D gene is left open where the match is weak. For some rows the clone size is stated as once, few or many, or as a class when expanded; others skip it.

j_gene: TRBJ2-6; v_gene: TRBV4-1; d_gene: NA; abundance: few; CDR3aa: CASSQGDILSGANVLTF; CDR3nt: TGCGCCAGCAGCCAAGGGGACATCCTCTCTGGGGCCAACGTCCTGACTTTC
j_gene: TRBJ1-2; v_gene: TRBV6-5; d_gene: NA; abundance: NA; CDR3aa: CASSYVARGYGYTF; CDR3nt: TGTGCCAGCAGTTACGTGGCCCGGGGCTATGGCTACACCTTC
j_gene: TRBJ1-1; v_gene: TRBV4-2; d_gene: TRBD1; abundance: NA; CDR3aa: CASSRKTGGDTEAFF; CDR3nt: TGTGCCAGCAGCCGGAAGACAGGGGGGGACACTGAAGCTTTCTTT
j_gene: TRBJ1-4; v_gene: TRBV18; d_gene: NA; abundance: NA; CDR3aa: CASSPRDSLGEKLFF; CDR3nt: TGTGCCAGCTCACCGCGAGACAGTCTAGGCGAAAAACTGTTTTTT
j_gene: TRBJ2-4; v_gene: TRBV7-3; d_gene: TRBD1; abundance: NA; CDR3aa: CASSLTGVMDIQYF; CDR3nt: TGTGCCAGCAGCCTGACAGGGGTTATGGACATTCAGTACTTC
j_gene: TRBJ1-1; v_gene: TRBV5-4; d_gene: NA; abundance: NA; CDR3aa: CASSSPGLNTEAFF; CDR3nt: TGTGCCAGCAGCAGTCCCGGGTTAAACACTGAAGCTTTCTTT
j_gene: TRBJ2-7; v_gene: TRBV27; d_gene: TRBD1; abundance: few; CDR3aa: CASSTGGGYEQYF; CDR3nt: TGTGCCAGCAGCACAGGGGGCGGCTACGAGCAGTACTTC
j_gene: TRBJ2-1; v_gene: TRBV5-1; d_gene: TRBD2; abundance: NA; CDR3aa: CASSLPRSGGYNEQFF; CDR3nt: TGCGCCAGCAGCTTACCCAGGAGCGGGGGATACAATGAGCAGTTCTTC
j_gene: TRBJ1-1; v_gene: TRBV13; d_gene: NA; abundance: NA; CDR3aa: CASSPRGGNTEAFF; CDR3nt: TGTGCCAGCAGCCCCCGAGGGGGGAACACTGAAGCTTTCTTT
j_gene: TRBJ2-3; v_gene: TRBV5-1; d_gene: TRBD2; abundance: few; CDR3aa: CASSSGLAGSDTQYF; CDR3nt: TGCGCCAGCAGCTCGGGACTAGCGGGGTCAGATACGCAGTATTTT
j_gene: TRBJ1-5; v_gene: TRBV19; d_gene: TRBD1; abundance: NA; CDR3aa: CASSGLQGFYQPQHF; CDR3nt: TGTGCCAGTAGTGGCCTACAGGGGTTTTATCAGCCCCAGCATTTT
j_gene: TRBJ1-4; v_gene: TRBV5-4; d_gene: NA; abundance: NA; CDR3aa: CASSQETGENEKLFF; CDR3nt: TGTGCCAGCAGCCAAGAGACAGGCGAGAATGAAAAACTGTTTTTT
j_gene: TRBJ1-5; v_gene: TRBV2; d_gene: NA; abundance: few; CDR3aa: CASVAGGRENQPQHF; CDR3nt: TGTGCCAGCGTCGCCGGGGGGCGCGAGAATCAGCCCCAGCATTTT
j_gene: TRBJ2-1; v_gene: TRBV11-3; d_gene: NA; abundance: NA; CDR3aa: CASSLNPGAEQFF; CDR3nt: TGTGCCAGCAGCTTAAATCCAGGGGCTGAGCAGTTCTTC
j_gene: TRBJ1-1; v_gene: TRBV7-9; d_gene: NA; abundance: NA; CDR3aa: CASSRQVAEAFF; CDR3nt: TGTGCCAGCAGCCGCCAGGTCGCTGAAGCTTTCTTT